This T cell receptor (beta chain) came from a study of Graves' ophthalmopathy and Graves' hyperthyroidism. As for the study in general: Blood was drawn at initial diagnosis, before any treatment.

Ophthalmopathy was moderately-to-severely active, CAS at least 3, NOSPECS at least 4, lasting under 3 months. With 4 bases clipped from V and 5 bases from J, the junction kept 16 bases outside the gene matches. From germline, CDR1 is DFQATT and CDR2 SNEGSKA (reference sequence). The CDR3 has 17 residues. RNA transcripts yielded amplified TCR beta CDR3 regions. The workflow started with a first-round RT-PCR run with HTBI primers and then moved on to a second-round multiplex PCR. In TCRdb, the multiplex PCR reads were re-called with MiXCR into one record per CDR3 protein. The repertoire holds about 640,000 distinct CDR3 sequences, with about two fifths as singletons. Notes on the study in general: Blood was where most expanded thyroid clonotypes above 0.001 frequency also turned up. The model's ophthalmopathy progression predictions had roughly 65% sensitivity and 72.22% specificity.

This clonotype was counted only a few times. Its antigen is not known. Sequencing input: peripheral blood. The rearrangement links TRBV20-1 to TRBJ1-2, with 10 bases lining up with TRBD1. This clonotype was obtained from an adult man with Graves' ophthalmopathy. The CDR3 DNA sequence: TGCAGTGCTATTAGAGCCGGGACAGGGGTTTTTTCATATGGCTACACCTTC. Translation: CSAIRAGTGVFSYGYTF.